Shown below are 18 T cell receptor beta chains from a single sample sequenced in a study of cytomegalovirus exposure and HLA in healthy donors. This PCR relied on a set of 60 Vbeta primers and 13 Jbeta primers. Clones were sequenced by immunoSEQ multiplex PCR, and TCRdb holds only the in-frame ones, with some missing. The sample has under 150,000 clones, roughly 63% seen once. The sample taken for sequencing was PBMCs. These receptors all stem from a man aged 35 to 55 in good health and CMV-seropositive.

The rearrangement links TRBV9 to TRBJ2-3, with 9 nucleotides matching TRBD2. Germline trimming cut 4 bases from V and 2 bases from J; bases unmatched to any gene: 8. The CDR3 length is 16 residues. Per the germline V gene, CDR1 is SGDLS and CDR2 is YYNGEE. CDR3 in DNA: TGTGCCAGCAGCCTCCTCGCGGGAGGGGACACAGATACGCAGTATTTT. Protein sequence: CASSLLAGGDTDTQYF.

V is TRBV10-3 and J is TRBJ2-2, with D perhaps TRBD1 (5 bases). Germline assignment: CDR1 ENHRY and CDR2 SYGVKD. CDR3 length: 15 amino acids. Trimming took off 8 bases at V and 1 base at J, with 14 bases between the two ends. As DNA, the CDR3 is TGTGCCATCGGACATCCTATTCTGAACACCGGGGAGCTGTTTTTT. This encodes CAIGHPILNTGELFF.

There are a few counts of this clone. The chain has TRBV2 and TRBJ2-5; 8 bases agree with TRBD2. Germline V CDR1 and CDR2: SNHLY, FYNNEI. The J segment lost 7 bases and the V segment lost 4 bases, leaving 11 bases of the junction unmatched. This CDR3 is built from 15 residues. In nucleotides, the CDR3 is TGTGCCAGCAGTGTTTCCGGGATTCTAGCGGGGACCCAGTACTTC. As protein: CASSVSGILAGTQYF.

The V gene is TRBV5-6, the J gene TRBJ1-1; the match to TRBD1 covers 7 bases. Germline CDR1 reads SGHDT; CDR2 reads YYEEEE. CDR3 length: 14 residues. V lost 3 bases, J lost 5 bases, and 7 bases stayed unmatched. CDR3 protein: CASSYSGGWTEAFF. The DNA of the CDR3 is TGTGCCAGCAGCTATTCAGGGGGGTGGACTGAAGCTTTCTTT. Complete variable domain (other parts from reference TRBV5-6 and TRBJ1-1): DAGVTQSPTHLIKTRGQQVTLRCSPKSGHDTVSWYQQALGQGPQFIFQYYEEEERQRGNFPDRFSGHQFPNYSSELNVNALLLGDSALYLCASSYSGGWTEAFFGQGTRLTVV.

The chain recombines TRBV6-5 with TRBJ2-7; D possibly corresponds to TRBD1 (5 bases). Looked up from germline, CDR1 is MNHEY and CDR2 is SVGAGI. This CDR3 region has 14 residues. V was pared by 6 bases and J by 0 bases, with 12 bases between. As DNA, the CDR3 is TGTGCCAGCAGGGAACGGACATTCTCCTACGAGCAGTACTTC. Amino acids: CASRERTFSYEQYF.

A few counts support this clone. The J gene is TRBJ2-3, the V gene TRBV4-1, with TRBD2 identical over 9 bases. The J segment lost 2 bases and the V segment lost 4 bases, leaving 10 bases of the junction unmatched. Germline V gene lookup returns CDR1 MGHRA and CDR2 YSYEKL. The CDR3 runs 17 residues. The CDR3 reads CASSRTSTSGLTDTQYF. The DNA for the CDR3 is TGCGCCAGCAGCCGGACCTCGACTAGCGGTCTCACAGATACGCAGTATTTT.

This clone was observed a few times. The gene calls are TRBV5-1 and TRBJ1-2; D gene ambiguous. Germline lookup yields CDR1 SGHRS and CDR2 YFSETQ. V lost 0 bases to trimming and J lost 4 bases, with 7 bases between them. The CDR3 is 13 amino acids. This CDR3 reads CASSLDGIYGYTF. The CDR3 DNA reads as TGCGCCAGCAGCTTGGACGGTATCTATGGCTACACCTTC.

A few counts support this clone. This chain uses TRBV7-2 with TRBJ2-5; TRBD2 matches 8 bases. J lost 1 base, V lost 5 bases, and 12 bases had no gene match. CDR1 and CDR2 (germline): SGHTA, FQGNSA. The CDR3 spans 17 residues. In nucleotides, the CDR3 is TGTGCCAGCAGCCCAATGGTGATAGCGGGATTCCAAGAGACCCAGTACTTC. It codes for CASSPMVIAGFQETQYF.

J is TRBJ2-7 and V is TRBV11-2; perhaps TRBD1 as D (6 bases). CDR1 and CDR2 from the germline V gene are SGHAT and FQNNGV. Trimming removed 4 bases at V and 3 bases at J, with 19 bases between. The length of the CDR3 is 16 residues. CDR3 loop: CASSSNRYREHYEQYF. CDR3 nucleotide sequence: TGTGCCAGCAGCTCCAACCGGTACAGGGAGCACTACGAGCAGTACTTC.

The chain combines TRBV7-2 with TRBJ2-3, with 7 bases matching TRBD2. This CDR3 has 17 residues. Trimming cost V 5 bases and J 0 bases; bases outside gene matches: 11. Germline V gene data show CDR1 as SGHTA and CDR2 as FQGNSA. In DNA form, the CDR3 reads TGTGCCAGCAGCCCGGGGAGCGGGCGGGGGAGCACAGATACGCAGTATTTT. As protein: CASSPGSGRGSTDTQYF.

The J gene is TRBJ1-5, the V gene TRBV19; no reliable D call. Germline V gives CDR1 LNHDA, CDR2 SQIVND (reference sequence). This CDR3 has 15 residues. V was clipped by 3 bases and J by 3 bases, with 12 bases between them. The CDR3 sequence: CASSISPPINQPQHF. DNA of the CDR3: TGTGCCAGTAGTATTAGTCCACCGATCAATCAGCCCCAGCATTTT.

CDR3 sequence reads: CASSQDPGLETDTQYF. CDR3 nucleotides: TGCGCCAGCAGCCAGGACCCGGGACTAGAAACAGATACGCAGTATTTT. The chain uses TRBV4-1 and TRBJ2-3; 8 bases agree with TRBD2. J lost 3 bases, V lost 3 bases, and 8 bases had no gene match. The CDR3 consists of 16 residues. Germline CDR1 is MGHRA and CDR2 is YSYEKL.

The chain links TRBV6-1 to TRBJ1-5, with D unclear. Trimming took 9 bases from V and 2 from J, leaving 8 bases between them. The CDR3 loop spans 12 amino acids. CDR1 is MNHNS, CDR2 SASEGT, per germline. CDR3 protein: CARPIRNQPQHF. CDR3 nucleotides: TGTGCCAGGCCTATACGCAATCAGCCCCAGCATTTT.

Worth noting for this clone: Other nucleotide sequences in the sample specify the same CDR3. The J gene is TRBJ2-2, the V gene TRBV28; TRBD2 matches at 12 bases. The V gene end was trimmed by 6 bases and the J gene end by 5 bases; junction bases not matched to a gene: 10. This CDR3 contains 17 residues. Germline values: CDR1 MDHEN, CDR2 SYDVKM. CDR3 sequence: CASRTLAGGRGTGELFF. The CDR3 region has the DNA TGTGCCAGCAGGACCCTAGCGGGAGGGCGCGGGACCGGGGAGCTGTTTTTT.

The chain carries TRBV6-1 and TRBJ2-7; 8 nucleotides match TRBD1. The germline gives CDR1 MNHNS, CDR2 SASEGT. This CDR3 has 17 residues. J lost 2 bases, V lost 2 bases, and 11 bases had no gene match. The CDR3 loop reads CASSEIAGGSTAYEQYF. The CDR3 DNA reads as TGTGCCAGCAGTGAAATAGCAGGGGGCTCCACGGCCTACGAGCAGTACTTC.

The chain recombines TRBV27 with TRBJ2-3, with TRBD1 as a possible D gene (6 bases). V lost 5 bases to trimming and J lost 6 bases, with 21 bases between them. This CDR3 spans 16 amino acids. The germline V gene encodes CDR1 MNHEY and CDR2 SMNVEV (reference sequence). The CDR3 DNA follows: TGTGCCAGCAGTAATACTTGGGTGTCAGGGGTGGATACGCAGTATTTT. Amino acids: CASSNTWVSGVDTQYF.

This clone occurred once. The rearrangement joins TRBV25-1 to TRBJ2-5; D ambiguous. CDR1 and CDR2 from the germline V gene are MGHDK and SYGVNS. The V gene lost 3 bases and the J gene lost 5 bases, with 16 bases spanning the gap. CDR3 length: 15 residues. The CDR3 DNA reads TGTGCCAGCAGTGACCCCGACATCACAATGGAGACCCAGTACTTC. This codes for CASSDPDITMETQYF.

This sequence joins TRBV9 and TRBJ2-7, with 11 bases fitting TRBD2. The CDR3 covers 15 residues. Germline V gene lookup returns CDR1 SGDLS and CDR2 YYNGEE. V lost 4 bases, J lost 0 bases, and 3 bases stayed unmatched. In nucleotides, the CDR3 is TGTGCCAGCAGCATTGGGACTAGCGGCTCCTACGAGCAGTACTTC. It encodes CASSIGTSGSYEQYF.